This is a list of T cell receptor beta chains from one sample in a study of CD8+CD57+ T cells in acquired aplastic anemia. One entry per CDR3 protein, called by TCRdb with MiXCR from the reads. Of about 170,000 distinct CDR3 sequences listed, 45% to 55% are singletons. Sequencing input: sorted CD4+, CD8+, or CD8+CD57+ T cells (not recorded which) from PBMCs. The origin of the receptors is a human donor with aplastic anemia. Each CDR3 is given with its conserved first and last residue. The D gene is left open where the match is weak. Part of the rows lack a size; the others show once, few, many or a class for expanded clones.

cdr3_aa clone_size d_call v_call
CSARLSGEKLFF many - TRBV20-1
CASSPMGNLDYGYTF - - TRBV11-3
CASSLSGELFF few - TRBV7-9
CSAVPGTGSYEQYF - TRBD1 TRBV20-1
CASSLAERLPEKLFF many - TRBV5-1
CAISDTGTGNTIYF many - TRBV10-3
CASSQRGGFDNEQFF many TRBD2 TRBV4-2
CASSVGVVSNEQFF few - TRBV9
CASSLSNRANYGYTF - - TRBV5-4
CASSVTVGNTEAFF - - TRBV2
CATSSEGPVAQFF - - TRBV15
CASSGRGTGEQYF few - TRBV7-9
CASTTRWGAYGELFF - - TRBV3-1
CASSQGQVEYQETQYF - - TRBV14
CSAGIPLPRDGWTEAFF many - TRBV20-1
CASSRALAGANYEQYF many TRBD2 TRBV4-2
CASSLVAGNGYGYTF - - TRBV7-2
CASSDPRAGSSSYEQYF many - TRBV6-1
CARPDPGNNEQFF - - TRBV7-7
CAISESSIISSYNSPLHF - - TRBV10-3
CASSVARGSNEKLFF - - TRBV19
CASSSPYGTGLGDTQYF - TRBD1 TRBV7-3
CASRSGPLERDSPLHF many - TRBV5-4
CASGSTDTQYF - - TRBV7-2
CASSLRGLGKGNEKLFF many - TRBV5-4
CASSSAGRETQYF - - TRBV2
CATSGWTQTSYEQYF - - TRBV15
CASSQDPFTNQPQHF many - TRBV3-1
CASGKTDSVYNSPLHF - - TRBV9
CSARDRGFSGNTIYF many - TRBV20-1
CASSEGQTDQPQHF - - TRBV6-1
CATSGPNRYSETQYF - - TRBV15
CASSLGSAGLQPQHF many - TRBV7-2
CASSIAGAGELFF - - TRBV12-3/TRBV12-4
CASSLGTTCQETQYF - - TRBV7-7
CASSSRPQGSTDTQYF many - TRBV7-6
CAISETGSGTEAFF - - TRBV10-3
CASCRDTGELFF many - TRBV2
CSVTGSGNTIYF - - TRBV29-1
CASSLGERGTYEQYF many - TRBV5-4
CASRPGGLDNEKLFF - - TRBV12-3/TRBV12-4
CATSDSSPTQYF few - TRBV24-1
CASSYFLAGGQGETQYF - TRBD2 TRBV11-2
CSVATGVLGYGYTF many TRBD1 TRBV29-1
CASSYDRERRSSGANVLTF many TRBD1 TRBV5-1